What follows are 18 T cell receptor beta chains derived from one specimen sequenced in a study of control samples from healthy donors and cancer patients. Repertoires were generated with immunoSEQ multiplex PCR, while TCRdb's copy carries only in-frame clones and drops some. The sample includes roughly 370,000 clones, 80% to 95% of them seen just once. The sequenced sample was PBMCs. Every receptor here comes from a man aged 40-50 years with head and neck cancer.

In DNA form, the CDR3 reads TGTGCCAGCAGTCCCGGGGGGGCTGGCCAGCCCCAGCATTTT. Its translation: CASSPGGAGQPQHF. The J gene is TRBJ1-5, the V gene TRBV9; D is possibly TRBD1 (6 bases). CDR1 SGDLS and CDR2 YYNGEE come from the germline V gene. CDR3 length: 14 residues. The V gene lost 5 bases and the J gene lost 7 bases, with 16 bases spanning the gap.

This clone has only a few counts. This rearrangement joins TRBV21-1 to TRBJ1-1; the table's D call, TRBD1, was not checked against the DNA. TRBV21-1 has pseudogene status. CDR3 length equals 15 residues. The CDR3 spells CASSKGTGRNTEAFF. In DNA, the CDR3 is TGTGCCAGCAGCAAAGGCACAGGGAGGAACACTGAAGCTTTCTTT.

A remark on this clone: This sample also contains other DNA sequences that code for the same CDR3. The chain employs TRBV12-3 or TRBV12-4 and TRBJ1-2; tentatively, D is TRBD1 (6 bases). V lost 6 bases to trimming and J lost 2 bases, with 10 bases between them. This CDR3 is 13 amino acids long. As DNA, the CDR3 is TGTGCCAGCAGCTCGCAGGGGAACTATGGCTACACCTTC. It codes for CASSSQGNYGYTF.

V usage is TRBV7-3 and J usage is TRBJ2-7; TRBD1 is a possible D gene (5 bases). Germline values: CDR1 SGHTA, CDR2 FQGTGA. CDR3 length: 13 amino acids. V lost 2 bases, J lost 7 bases, and 12 bases lay in between. The CDR3 region is CASSLLGVGEQYF. CDR3 bases: TGTGCCAGCAGCTTATTAGGGGTGGGGGAGCAGTACTTC.

A single count supports this clone. The rearrangement links TRBV7-9 to TRBJ1-2; D remains unclear. The CDR3 has 16 amino acids. The ends were cut back, 0 bases at V and 3 bases at J, with 14 bases in the middle. CDR1 is SEHNR and CDR2 is FQNEAQ in the germline V gene (reference sequence). This CDR3 reads CASSLALWGAYYGYTF. CDR3 nucleotide sequence: TGTGCCAGCAGCTTAGCGTTATGGGGAGCCTACTATGGCTACACCTTC.

V and J are TRBV19 and TRBJ1-5, with 8 bases matching TRBD1. After removal of 7 bases from V and 3 bases from J, the junction contained 11 bases not matched to a gene. Looked up from germline, CDR1 is LNHDA and CDR2 is SQIVND (reference sequence). The CDR3 has 16 residues. CDR3 sequence (DNA): TGTGCCAGTACCGCTTGGGACAGGCGGGTCAATCAGCCCCAGCATTTT. Its translation is CASTAWDRRVNQPQHF.

The chain links TRBV6-2 or TRBV6-3 to TRBJ2-7, with 7 bases that match TRBD1. V was clipped by 0 bases and J by 2 bases; unmatched bases: 4. This CDR3 is 15 amino acids long. Germline V gives CDR1 MNHEY, CDR2 SVGEGT. CDR3 protein: CASSYSNQGAYEQYF. The DNA for the CDR3 is TGTGCCAGCAGTTACTCGAACCAGGGGGCCTACGAGCAGTACTTC.

The J gene is TRBJ2-5, the V gene TRBV5-4; TRBD2 might be the D (7 bases). V shed 0 bases and J shed 1 base, with 10 bases lying between them. CDR3 size: 15 residues. Per germline, CDR1 SGHNT and CDR2 YYREEE (reference sequence). Written as DNA, the CDR3 is TGTGCCAGCAGCTTGGATAGGGGGGGCCAAGAGACCCAGTACTTC. Translated, it gives CASSLDRGGQETQYF.

The chain employs TRBV24-1 and TRBJ1-2; no clear D. Between the trimmed V and J ends, which lost 7 bases and 4 bases, there was a span of 6 bases. The length of the CDR3 is 11 residues. Looked up from germline, CDR1 is KGHDR and CDR2 is SFDVKD. CDR3 protein: CATRGPYGYTF. In DNA, the CDR3 is TGTGCCACCAGGGGCCCCTATGGCTACACCTTC.

This clone was detected only once. V and J are TRBV18 and TRBJ1-4; possibly TRBD1 for D (6 bases). The germline gives CDR1 KGHSH, CDR2 LQKENI. V lost 0 bases and J lost 8, with 10 bases in between. The CDR3 runs to 14 residues. CDR3 protein: CASSPPGAGEKLFF. The CDR3 DNA reads as TGTGCCAGCTCACCACCGGGGGCGGGCGAAAAACTGTTTTTT.

The chain couples TRBV19 to TRBJ2-5; maybe TRBD1 (5 bases). In germline, CDR1 is LNHDA, CDR2 SQIVND (reference sequence). V was trimmed by 5 bases and J by 3 bases, leaving 10 bases between them. The CDR3 contains 13 residues. This CDR3 is CASSQGSEETQYF. The CDR3 bases are TGTGCCAGTAGTCAGGGTTCCGAAGAGACCCAGTACTTC.

The chain carries TRBV7-3 and TRBJ2-2; a possible D gene is TRBD1 (6 bases). The V gene's germline CDR1 is SGHTA and CDR2 FQGTGA. Trimming took off 5 bases at V and 0 bases at J, with 13 bases between the two ends. The CDR3 runs 16 residues. CDR3 loop: CASSPAGTPNTGELFF. Written as DNA, the CDR3 is TGTGCCAGCAGCCCCGCCGGGACACCGAACACCGGGGAGCTGTTTTTT.

V usage is TRBV15 and J usage is TRBJ2-1, with 11 bases aligning to TRBD2. Germline assignment: CDR1 LNHNV and CDR2 YYDKDF (reference sequence). V was clipped by 1 base and J by 9 bases; unmatched bases: 8. The CDR3 is made up of 16 amino acids. The CDR3 DNA sequence: TGTGCCACCAGCAGAGTGCTAGCGGGAGGAGGCGCTGAGCAGTTCTTC. This translates into CATSRVLAGGGAEQFF.

The chain combines TRBV5-6 with TRBJ2-5, with D unresolved. Trimming took 3 bases from V and 2 from J, leaving 8 bases between them. Germline-derived CDR1 and CDR2 are SGHDT and YYEEEE. This CDR3 has 13 amino acids. CDR3 region: CASSSGPQETQYF. Written as DNA, the CDR3 is TGTGCCAGCAGCTCCGGGCCTCAAGAGACCCAGTACTTC.

This clone was counted once. J is TRBJ2-1 and V is TRBV5-6; no clear D. Trimming stripped 6 bases from V and 4 bases from J, with 14 bases between. The CDR3 length is 14 residues. Germline-derived CDR1 and CDR2 are SGHDT and YYEEEE. CDR3 sequence: CASTYPPLYNEQFF. CDR3 coding DNA: TGTGCCAGCACCTATCCCCCTCTATACAATGAGCAGTTCTTC. Filled out from reference TRBV5-6 and TRBJ2-1, the complete variable domain reads DAGVTQSPTHLIKTRGQQVTLRCSPKSGHDTVSWYQQALGQGPQFIFQYYEEEERQRGNFPDRFSGHQFPNYSSELNVNALLLGDSALYLCASTYPPLYNEQFFGPGTRLTVL.

With regard to this clone: Within the sample, other DNA sequences also encode this same CDR3. The chain combines TRBV9 with TRBJ2-7; D uncertain. CDR3 size: 13 residues. V shed 0 bases and J shed 0 bases, with 4 bases lying between them. Germline V lookup: CDR1 SGDLS, CDR2 YYNGEE. DNA of the CDR3: TGTGCCAGCAGCGTAGCTACCTCCTACGAGCAGTACTTC. Its translation is CASSVATSYEQYF. The full variable domain, its missing parts supplied by reference TRBV9 and TRBJ2-7, is DSGVTQTPKHLITATGQRVTLRCSPRSGDLSVYWYQQSLDQGLQFLIQYYNGEERAKGNILERFSAQQFPDLHSELNLSSLELGDSALYFCASSVATSYEQYFGPGTRLTVT.

V is TRBV28 and J is TRBJ2-7; TRBD2 is a possible D gene (5 bases). V dropped 2 bases and J dropped 0 bases, with 14 bases sitting between them. The CDR3 totals 16 residues. Germline lookup yields CDR1 MDHEN and CDR2 SYDVKM. The CDR3 reads CASSLNRIGSSYEQYF. CDR3 DNA sequence: TGTGCCAGCAGTTTAAATCGGATTGGGAGCTCCTACGAGCAGTACTTC.

The rearrangement joins TRBV28 to TRBJ2-5; 8 bases are shared with TRBD2. There are 17 residues in the CDR3. The trim removed 6 bases at V and 1 base at J, leaving 13 bases unmatched. The germline gives CDR1 MDHEN, CDR2 SYDVKM. The CDR3: CASRTRGGSRLQETQYF. The CDR3 DNA reads as TGTGCCAGCAGGACCCGGGGGGGCAGCAGGCTCCAAGAGACCCAGTACTTC. The full variable domain, completed using reference TRBV28 and TRBJ2-5, is DVKVTQSSRYLVKRTGEKVFLECVQDMDHENMFWYRQDPGLGLRLIYFSYDVKMKEKGDIPEGYSVSREKKERFSLILESASTNQTSMYLCASRTRGGSRLQETQYFGPGTRLLVL.